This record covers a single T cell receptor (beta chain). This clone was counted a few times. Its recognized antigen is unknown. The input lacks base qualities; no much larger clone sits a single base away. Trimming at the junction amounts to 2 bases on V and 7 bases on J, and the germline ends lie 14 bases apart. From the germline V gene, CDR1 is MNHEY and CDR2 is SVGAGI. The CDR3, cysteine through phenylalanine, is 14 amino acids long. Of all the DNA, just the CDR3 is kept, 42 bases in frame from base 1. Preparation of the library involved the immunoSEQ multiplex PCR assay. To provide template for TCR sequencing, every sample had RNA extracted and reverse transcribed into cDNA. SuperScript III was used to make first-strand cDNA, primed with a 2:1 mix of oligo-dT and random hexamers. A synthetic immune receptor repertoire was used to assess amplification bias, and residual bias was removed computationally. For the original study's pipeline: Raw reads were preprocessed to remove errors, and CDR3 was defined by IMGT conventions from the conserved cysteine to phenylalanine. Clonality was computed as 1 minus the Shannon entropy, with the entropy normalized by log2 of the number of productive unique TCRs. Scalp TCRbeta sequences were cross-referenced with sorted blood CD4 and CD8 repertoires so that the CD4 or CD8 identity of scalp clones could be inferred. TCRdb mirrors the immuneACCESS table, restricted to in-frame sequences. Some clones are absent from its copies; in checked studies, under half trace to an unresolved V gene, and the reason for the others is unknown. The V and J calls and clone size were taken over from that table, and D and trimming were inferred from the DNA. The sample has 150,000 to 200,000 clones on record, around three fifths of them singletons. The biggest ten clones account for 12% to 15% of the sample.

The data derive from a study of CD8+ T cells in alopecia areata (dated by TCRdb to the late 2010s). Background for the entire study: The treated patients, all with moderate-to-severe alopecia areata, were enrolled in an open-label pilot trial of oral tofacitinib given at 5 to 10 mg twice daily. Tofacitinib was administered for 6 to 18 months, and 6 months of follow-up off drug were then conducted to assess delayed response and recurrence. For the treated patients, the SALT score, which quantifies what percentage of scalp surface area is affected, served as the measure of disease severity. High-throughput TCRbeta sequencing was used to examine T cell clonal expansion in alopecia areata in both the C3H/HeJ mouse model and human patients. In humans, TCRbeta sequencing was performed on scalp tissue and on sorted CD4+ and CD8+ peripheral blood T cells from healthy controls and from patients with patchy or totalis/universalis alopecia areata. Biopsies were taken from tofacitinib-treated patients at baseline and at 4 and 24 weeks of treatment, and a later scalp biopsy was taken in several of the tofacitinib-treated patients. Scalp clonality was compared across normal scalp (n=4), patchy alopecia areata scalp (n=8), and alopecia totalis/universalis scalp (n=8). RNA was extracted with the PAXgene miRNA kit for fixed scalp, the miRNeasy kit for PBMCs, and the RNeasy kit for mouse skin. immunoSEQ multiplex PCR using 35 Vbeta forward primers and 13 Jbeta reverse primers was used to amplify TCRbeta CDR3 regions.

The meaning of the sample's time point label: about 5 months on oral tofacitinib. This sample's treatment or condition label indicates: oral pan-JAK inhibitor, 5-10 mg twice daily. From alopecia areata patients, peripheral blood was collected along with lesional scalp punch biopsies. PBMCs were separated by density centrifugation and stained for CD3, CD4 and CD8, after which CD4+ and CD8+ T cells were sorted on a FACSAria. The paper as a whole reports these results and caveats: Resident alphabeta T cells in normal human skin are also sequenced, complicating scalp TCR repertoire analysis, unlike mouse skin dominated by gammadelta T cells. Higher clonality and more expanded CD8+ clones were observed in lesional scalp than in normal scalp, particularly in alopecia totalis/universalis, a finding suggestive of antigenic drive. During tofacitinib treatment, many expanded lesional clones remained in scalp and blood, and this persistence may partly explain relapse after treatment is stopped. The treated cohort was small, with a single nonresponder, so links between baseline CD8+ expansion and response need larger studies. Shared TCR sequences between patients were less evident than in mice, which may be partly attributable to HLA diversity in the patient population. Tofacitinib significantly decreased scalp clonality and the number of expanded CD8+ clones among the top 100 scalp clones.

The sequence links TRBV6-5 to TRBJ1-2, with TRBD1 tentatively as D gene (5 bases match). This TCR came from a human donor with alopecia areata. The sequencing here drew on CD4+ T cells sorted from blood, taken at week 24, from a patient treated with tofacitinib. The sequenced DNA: TGTGCCAGCAGTTACGCCAGGGAGTGGGGTGGCTACACCTTC. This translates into CASSYAREWGGYTF.